The text below deals with one TCR beta chain. Germline V gene sequence: CDR1 SGHNT, CDR2 YYREEE (reference sequence). This CDR3 is 14 amino acids long. The germline V and J ends were trimmed by 4 bases and 8 bases, with 18 bases remaining between them. Original processing methods: ImmunoSEQ junction-only sequences lacked quality scores, so their filtering differed. The repertoire was sequenced with immunoSEQ multiplex PCR; TCRdb's copy has only in-frame clones and lacks some. V, J and clone size are those of that table, while D and trimming were read from the DNA. The sample lists 1.5 million to 2.5 million clones, about 95% occurring once. This specimen comes from a study of shared clonotypes between healthy human individuals. As defined, naive CD8 cells were CD45RO-negative and positively selected for CCR7, with terminally differentiated effector memory CD45RA+ cells excluded.

This chain links TRBV5-4 with TRBJ1-2; D is unresolved. Sequenced sample: naive CD8+ T cells sorted from blood. This receptor was taken from a man between 18 and 35 years old in good health. The CDR3 DNA is TGTGCCAGCAGCCCTTCAGAGGGATTGGGGGGCTACACCTTC. Protein sequence: CASSPSEGLGGYTF. Complete variable domain (other parts from reference TRBV5-4 and TRBJ1-2): ETGVTQSPTHLIKTRGQQVTLRCSSQSGHNTVSWYQQALGQGPQFIFQYYREEENGRGNFPPRFSGLQFPNYSSELNVNALELDDSALYLCASSPSEGLGGYTFGSGTRLTVV.